The rows below give T cell receptor beta chains drawn from one sample of a study of CD8 T cells in Susac syndrome. TCRdb re-called the immunoSEQ multiplex PCR reads with MiXCR, one entry per CDR3 protein. The sample includes 170,000 or so distinct CDR3 sequences, over 90% of them seen just once. The sequenced sample consisted of CD4+ T cells from PBMCs. These receptors all come from a human donor with Susac syndrome. Both conserved end residues are part of each CDR3. The D gene is left open where the match is weak. Some rows have no size entry. The others give once, few or many, or a class for an expanded clone.

j_call,clone_size,d_call,v_call,cdr3_nt,cdr3_aa
TRBJ2-3,few,.,TRBV18,TGTGCCAGCTCACCATCCGGGGCAGATACGCAGTATTTT,CASSPSGADTQYF
TRBJ1-2,.,.,TRBV20-1,TGCAGTGCAAGCGAGGGGCCCGGCTATGGCTACACCTTC,CSASEGPGYGYTF
TRBJ1-2,.,.,TRBV5-4,TGTGCCAGCATCCCATATGGGGGGCTCGATGGCTACACCTTC,CASIPYGGLDGYTF
TRBJ1-2,.,.,TRBV7-3,TGTGCCAGCAGCTTACGGGCAGGTACAAAGGATGGCTACACCTTC,CASSLRAGTKDGYTF
TRBJ2-5,.,.,TRBV12-3/TRBV12-4,TGTGCCAGCTCCCTGGCTAGCGAAGAGACCCAGTACTTC,CASSLASEETQYF
TRBJ1-4,.,.,TRBV11-2,TGTGCCAGCAGCTTCAACAGGGCAACTAATGAAAAACTGTTTTTT,CASSFNRATNEKLFF
TRBJ2-5,.,TRBD1,TRBV29-1,TGCAGCGCTGGCAGGGGGCGCGGTGAGACCCAGTACTTC,CSAGRGRGETQYF
TRBJ2-7,.,TRBD2,TRBV6-1,TGTGCCAGCAGCCAAAAGGGACTAGCCGAAAATTACGAGCAGTACTTC,CASSQKGLAENYEQYF
TRBJ2-3,.,TRBD1,TRBV28,TGTGCCAGCAATTCCGGGACAGCCTCCGAGGGCACAGATACGCAGTATTTT,CASNSGTASEGTDTQYF
TRBJ2-3,.,.,TRBV9,TGTGCCAGCAGCGTAGTATTCAGTGATACGCAGTATTTT,CASSVVFSDTQYF
TRBJ2-7,.,.,TRBV5-1,TGCGCCAGCGGTAGAGCAGGGGACGAGCAGTACTTC,CASGRAGDEQYF
TRBJ2-3,.,.,TRBV28,TGTGCCAGCAGTTCTCCGGGTCCTACAGATACGCAGTATTTT,CASSSPGPTDTQYF
TRBJ1-5,.,.,TRBV2,TGTGCCAGCAGAGGACAGTTGGGAAGCAATCAGCCCCAGCATTTT,CASRGQLGSNQPQHF
TRBJ2-5,.,TRBD2,TRBV18,TGTGCCAGCTCACCGGCCGGGACTAGCGGGAGTAAGCAGGAGACCCAGTACTTC,CASSPAGTSGSKQETQYF
TRBJ2-1,once,.,TRBV30,TGTGCCTGGACCCGAGGAAGGGGGGGCGGTGAGCAGTTCTTC,CAWTRGRGGGEQFF
TRBJ2-5,.,TRBD2,TRBV6-5,TGTGCCAGCAGTTCACTAGCGGGAGGGAGACAACACCAAGAGACCCAGTACTTC,CASSSLAGGRQHQETQYF
TRBJ2-5,.,TRBD1,TRBV6-6,TGTGCCAGCAGGCCCTCGGGACAGGGAATAGAGACCCAGTACTTC,CASRPSGQGIETQYF
TRBJ1-1,.,.,TRBV20-1,TGCAGTGCTAGAGACCCATCGGCCCCGAACACTGAAGCTTTCTTT,CSARDPSAPNTEAFF
TRBJ1-4,.,.,TRBV6-6,TGTGCCAGCAGTTACGGGGGGACTGGAAATGAAAAACTGTTTTTT,CASSYGGTGNEKLFF
TRBJ2-1,few,TRBD2,TRBV5-1,TGCGCCAGCAGCTATGGTTGGCTAGCGGCAAACAATGAGCAGTTCTTC,CASSYGWLAANNEQFF
TRBJ2-3,.,.,TRBV3-1,TGTGCCAGCAGCCACCAGAATGTGGGCACAGATACGCAGTATTTT,CASSHQNVGTDTQYF
TRBJ2-3,.,TRBD2,TRBV20-1,TGCAGTACCCTTTCGGGAGGGGTCGCAGATACGCAGTATTTT,CSTLSGGVADTQYF
TRBJ2-4,.,.,TRBV4-2,TGTGCCAGCAGCCAAATGTTGCTAGCCAAAAACATTCAGTACTTC,CASSQMLLAKNIQYF
TRBJ1-4,.,TRBD1,TRBV7-9,TGTGCCAGCAGCGTAACAGGGGGCAGGAAGGAAAAACTGTTTTTT,CASSVTGGRKEKLFF
TRBJ1-2,.,.,TRBV18,TGTGCCAGCTCACCACGAGGAGATGGCTACACCTTC,CASSPRGDGYTF
TRBJ1-2,.,.,TRBV19,TGTGCCAGTAGCGCGACAGTAATTAACTATGGCTACACCTTC,CASSATVINYGYTF
TRBJ2-1,.,.,TRBV20-1,TGCAGTGCTAGAGACAGGGTCTCCTACAATGAGCAGTTCTTC,CSARDRVSYNEQFF
TRBJ2-4,.,.,TRBV15,TGTGCCACCAGCAGAGCGATTGGACGGGAAAACATTCAGTACTTC,CATSRAIGRENIQYF
TRBJ2-3,.,.,TRBV19,TGTGCCAGTAGTATCTTCGGACAGTTATTTTCCACAGATACGCAGTATTTT,CASSIFGQLFSTDTQYF